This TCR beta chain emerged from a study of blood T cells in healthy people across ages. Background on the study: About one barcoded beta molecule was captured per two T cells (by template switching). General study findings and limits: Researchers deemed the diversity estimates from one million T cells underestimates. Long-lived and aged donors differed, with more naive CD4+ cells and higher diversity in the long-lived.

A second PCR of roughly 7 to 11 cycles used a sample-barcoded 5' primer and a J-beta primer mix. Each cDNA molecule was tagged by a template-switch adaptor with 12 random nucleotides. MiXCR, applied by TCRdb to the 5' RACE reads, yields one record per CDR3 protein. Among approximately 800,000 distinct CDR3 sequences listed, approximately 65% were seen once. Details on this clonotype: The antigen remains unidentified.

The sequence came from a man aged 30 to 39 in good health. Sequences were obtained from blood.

The CDR3 protein is CASSSVPQGGPYEQYF. The DNA of the CDR3 is TGTGCCAGCAGCTCTGTGCCACAGGGAGGGCCCTACGAGCAGTACTTC. V and J are TRBV7-9 and TRBJ2-7; a weak D match, TRBD2 (7 bases). Germline loops: CDR1 SEHNR, CDR2 FQNEAQ (reference sequence). V shed 4 bases and J shed 2 bases, with 18 bases lying between them. This CDR3 has 16 residues.